This TCR beta chain comes out of a study of radiotherapy plus CTLA-4 blockade in lung cancer. Study-level background: Of all patients, under 20% responded objectively and about 30% showed disease control. General study results and limits: Subsequent to radiotherapy plus ipilimumab, tumor-derived TCR clones underwent expansion in blood.

Treatment of patients with chemo-refractory metastatic non-small-cell lung cancer consisted of focal radiation plus CTLA-4 blockade with ipilimumab. Method: immunoSEQ multiplex PCR; TCRdb's copy keeps in-frame clones and lacks some. The sample has around 110,000 clones; over 65% are singletons. As concerns this clone: Its specificity is not known.

The germline gives CDR1 SGHTA, CDR2 FQGTGA. The CDR3 length is 13 residues. V shed 3 bases and J shed 5 bases, with 8 bases lying between them. The specimen was peripheral blood, collected from a patient treated with radiotherapy plus ipilimumab. The sequence was collected from a human donor with non-small cell lung cancer that progressed on radiotherapy plus ipilimumab. Some clones in this sample may be carry-over from other donors' samples. The chain carries TRBV7-3 and TRBJ2-1; D might be TRBD2 (6 bases). CDR3 sequence reads: CASSLGLNNEQFF. In nucleotides, the CDR3 is TGTGCCAGCAGCTTGGGACTCAACAATGAGCAGTTCTTC.